Shown below are 27 T cell receptor beta chains from a single sample sequenced in a study of tumour-infiltrating T cells in Burkitt lymphoma. This table comes from immunoSEQ multiplex PCR, and its TCRdb copy is limited to in-frame clones, with some not included. The table records 46,000 or so clones, approximately 31% of them present only once. Sequenced: tumor tissue. These receptor sequences come from a human donor with Burkitt lymphoma.

The rearrangement links TRBV20-1 to TRBJ2-7; D may be TRBD1 (6 bases). The CDR3 has 11 residues. Per germline, CDR1 DFQATT and CDR2 SNEGSKA (reference sequence). Trimming removed 5 bases from V and 4 bases from J, with 9 bases in between. CDR3 sequence (DNA): TGCAGTGCTGCAGGGGCTTACGAGCAGTACTTC. Encoded protein: CSAAGAYEQYF.

V is TRBV5-4 and J is TRBJ1-2; D call uncertain. V was cut by 2 bases and J by 1 base, with 6 bases left in between. Looked up from germline, CDR1 is SGHNT and CDR2 is YYREEE (reference sequence). This CDR3 is built from 13 residues. The chain's CDR3 is CASSFGSNYGYTF. The DNA of the CDR3 is TGTGCCAGCAGCTTTGGCAGTAACTATGGCTACACCTTC.

This clone has a handful of counts. The chain uses TRBV29-1 and TRBJ2-1; a possible D gene is TRBD1 (5 bases). This CDR3 contains 12 residues. The V gene lost 5 bases and the J gene lost 7 bases, with 12 bases spanning the gap. Germline-derived CDR1 and CDR2 are SQVTM and ANQGSEA. CDR3 sequence (DNA): TGCAGCGTTAATCAGGGTTCGAATGAGCAGTTCTTC. This translates into CSVNQGSNEQFF.

The J gene is TRBJ2-7, the V gene TRBV7-9; TRBD2 matches 7 bases. This CDR3 spans 16 amino acids. Germline CDR1 is SEHNR and CDR2 is FQNEAQ (reference sequence). Germline trimming cut 1 base from V and 7 bases from J; bases unmatched to any gene: 13. The CDR3 is CASSLVSGAEREEQYF. CDR3 in DNA: TGTGCCAGCAGCTTAGTGTCCGGGGCCGAGCGGGAAGAGCAGTACTTC.

In this sample, this clone turned up a few times. The V call is TRBV19, the J call TRBJ1-5; D remains ambiguous. There are 14 residues in the CDR3. CDR1 is LNHDA and CDR2 is SQIVND in the germline V gene (reference sequence). The V end lost 4 bases, the J end lost 1 base, and 8 bases lay between the germline ends. CDR3 nucleotides: TGTGCCAGTAGTACCCCGGGGAGCAATCAGCCCCAGCATTTT. Translation gives CASSTPGSNQPQHF.

The chain couples TRBV6-4 to TRBJ1-1; D is possibly TRBD1 (5 bases). Trimming pared 6 bases from V and 0 bases from J, leaving 11 bases between. CDR1 MRHNA and CDR2 SNTAGT come from the germline V gene. The CDR3 sequence is 14 residues long. The CDR3 DNA sequence: TGTGCCAGCAGCGCTGGGGGGGTGAACACTGAAGCTTTCTTT. Translation gives CASSAGGVNTEAFF.

This chain links TRBV5-1 with TRBJ2-2; no definite D call. This CDR3 is built from 14 residues. Per the germline V gene, CDR1 is SGHRS and CDR2 is YFSETQ. V lost 5 bases, J lost 2 bases, and 10 bases lay in between. The CDR3 reads CASRSYPNTGELFF. CDR3 bases: TGCGCCAGCAGGTCGTACCCTAACACCGGGGAGCTGTTTTTT.

The chain combines TRBV18 with TRBJ1-1; D ambiguous. V was pared by 5 bases and J by 1 base, with 11 bases between. This CDR3 has 14 amino acids. The germline gives CDR1 KGHSH, CDR2 LQKENI. The CDR3: CASSTQTGNTEAFF. The CDR3, as DNA: TGTGCCAGCTCAACCCAGACGGGGAACACTGAAGCTTTCTTT. Variable domain in full (rest from reference TRBV18 and TRBJ1-1): NAGVMQNPRHLVRRRGQEARLRCSPMKGHSHVYWYRQLPEEGLKFMVYLQKENIIDESGMPKERFSAEFPKEGPSILRIQQVVRGDSAAYFCASSTQTGNTEAFFGQGTRLTVV.

This clone has only a few counts. The CDR3 sequence: CASSLAVETWETQYF. The CDR3 DNA reads as TGCGCCAGCAGCTTGGCCGTGGAAACATGGGAGACCCAGTACTTC. The chain couples TRBV5-1 to TRBJ2-5; unclear D gene. CDR1 and CDR2 (germline): SGHRS, YFSETQ. V was shortened by 0 bases and J by 5 bases, with 14 bases between the two germline ends. The CDR3 consists of 15 residues.

The table lists this clone with a few counts. The chain employs TRBV2 and TRBJ1-5; 8 positions match TRBD1. The CDR3 covers 17 residues. Per the germline V gene, CDR1 is SNHLY and CDR2 is FYNNEI. Trimming removed 8 bases from V and 3 bases from J; junction bases left unmatched: 15. The CDR3 bases are TGTGCCAGCGGATCTAAACCGGGACAGGACTCCAATCAGCCCCAGCATTTT. Its protein product is CASGSKPGQDSNQPQHF.

This sequence joins TRBV29-1 and TRBJ2-3, with TRBD2 matching 7 bases. Germline CDR1 SQVTM, CDR2 ANQGSEA. V was pared by 4 bases and J by 3 bases, with 4 bases of the junction left unmatched. The CDR3 length is 13 residues. For the CDR3, the DNA is TGCAGCGTTGGCGGGGGTGCGACAGATACGCAGTATTTT. This codes for CSVGGGATDTQYF.

The V call is TRBV11-2, the J call TRBJ2-3; 7 nucleotides align to TRBD2. The germline V gene has CDR1 SGHAT and CDR2 FQNNGV. The CDR3 is made up of 14 amino acids. The V segment lost 1 base and the J segment 4 bases; nucleotides outside the gene matches: 2. The CDR3 nucleotides read TGTGCCAGCAGCTTAGGGCTAGCGGCAGATACGCAGTATTTT. The encoded protein is CASSLGLAADTQYF.

The rearrangement joins TRBV2 to TRBJ2-7; the D gene is possibly TRBD1 (6 bases). The CDR3 consists of 12 residues. Germline V gene lookup returns CDR1 SNHLY and CDR2 FYNNEI. Trimming took off 4 bases at V and 3 bases at J, with 7 bases between the two ends. The CDR3 loop is CASSARGYEQYF. CDR3 in DNA: TGTGCCAGCAGTGCCAGGGGCTACGAGCAGTACTTC.

The sample holds a few counts of this clone. The rearrangement uses TRBV5-4 and TRBJ1-2, with D perhaps TRBD1 (5 bases). The CDR3 covers 12 residues. CDR1 is SGHNT and CDR2 is YYREEE in the germline V gene (reference sequence). With 3 bases removed from V and 10 bases from J, the gap between germline ends came to 13 bases. CDR3 bases: TGTGCCAGCAGCTCCCCTGACAGTGTCTACACCTTC. This sequence encodes CASSSPDSVYTF.

The table lists this clone with a few counts. This chain joins TRBV5-1 and TRBJ2-7; no definite D call. The CDR3 spans 15 residues. Trimming stripped 3 bases from V and 6 bases from J, with 19 bases between. CDR1 is SGHRS, CDR2 YFSETQ, per germline. The DNA for the CDR3 is TGCGCCAGCAGCTCCGGATTAGCCCTATTGGGCGAGCAGTACTTC. Its translation: CASSSGLALLGEQYF.

V and J are TRBV18 and TRBJ1-5; D might be TRBD1 (6 bases). The V end lost 4 bases, the J end lost 0 bases, and 34 bases lay between the germline ends. Germline lookup yields CDR1 KGHSH and CDR2 LQKENI. CDR3 length equals 23 residues. The CDR3 coding sequence is TGTGCCAGCTCACTCCGGGACCTTAGATATCATGTAGGGGGTCAATATAGCAATCAGCCCCAGCATTTT. Encoded protein: CASSLRDLRYHVGGQYSNQPQHF.

This clone appeared once. V and J are TRBV5-6 and TRBJ2-7; D is perhaps TRBD1 (6 bases). The CDR3 extends over 16 amino acids. Trimming removed 4 bases from V and 7 bases from J, with 24 bases in between. Germline lookup yields CDR1 SGHDT and CDR2 YYEEEE. The CDR3 bases are TGTGCCAGCAGCCCATCCTTCAGGGGTGTGTCCGAGGAGCAGTACTTC. It codes for CASSPSFRGVSEEQYF. The complete variable domain, with remaining parts taken from reference TRBV5-6 and TRBJ2-7, reads DAGVTQSPTHLIKTRGQQVTLRCSPKSGHDTVSWYQQALGQGPQFIFQYYEEEERQRGNFPDRFSGHQFPNYSSELNVNALLLGDSALYLCASSPSFRGVSEEQYFGPGTRLTVT.

This clone showed up just a few times. The rearrangement links TRBV7-9 to TRBJ1-6; weak D call: TRBD1 (6 bases). The germline CDR1 and CDR2 sequences are SEHNR and FQNEAQ (reference sequence). V lost 5 bases and J lost 10, with 18 bases in between. The CDR3 spans 15 residues. CDR3 DNA: TGTGCCAGCAGCAACCAGACAGGTTCGCGGTCACCCCTCCACTTT. Its translation: CASSNQTGSRSPLHF.

This clone was observed once. The V gene is TRBV2, the J gene TRBJ2-5; TRBD1 matches 10 bases. The J call is doubtful: the DNA matches TRBJ2-7 better. CDR1 SNHLY and CDR2 FYNNEI come from the germline V gene. The length of the CDR3 is 15 residues. CDR3 in amino acids: CASIPGGTGVTEQYF. The CDR3 DNA reads TGTGCCAGCATCCCGGGGGGGACAGGGGTTACCGAGCAGTACTTC.

This clone was counted a few times. The chain has TRBV6-5 and TRBJ1-2; 8 bases align to TRBD1. This CDR3 region has 13 residues. V shed 5 bases, J shed 3 bases, and the junction held 2 bases outside the gene matches. Germline V lookup: CDR1 MNHEY, CDR2 SVGAGI. The CDR3 here is CASSRDRYYGYTF. DNA of the CDR3: TGTGCCAGCAGTAGGGACAGGTACTATGGCTACACCTTC.

This clone appeared a few times. The V and J genes are TRBV2 and TRBJ2-6; D possibly corresponds to TRBD1 (5 bases). The V end was cut by 2 bases, the J end by 4 bases, with 9 bases between. The CDR3 is 15 residues long. Germline CDR1 reads SNHLY; CDR2 reads FYNNEI. CDR3 coding DNA: TGTGCCAGCAGTGAAAGGGGAACCGGGGCCAACGTCCTGACTTTC. Encoded protein: CASSERGTGANVLTF.

V usage is TRBV5-1 and J usage is TRBJ1-1; D is unclear. The CDR3 has 14 amino acids. Trimming removed 0 bases from V and 1 base from J, with 7 bases in between. Germline-derived CDR1 and CDR2 are SGHRS and YFSETQ. CDR3 region: CASSLGAENTEAFF. Written as DNA, the CDR3 is TGCGCCAGCAGCTTGGGGGCCGAGAACACTGAAGCTTTCTTT.

This clone has just a few counts. CDR3: CASSTKTARNTEAFF. The CDR3 DNA reads as TGTGCCAGTAGTACGAAGACAGCGAGGAACACTGAAGCTTTCTTT. The chain is built from TRBV19 and TRBJ1-1; possible D gene TRBD1, 5 bases. The CDR3 totals 15 residues. Germline V gene data show CDR1 as LNHDA and CDR2 as SQIVND (reference sequence). The V end was cut by 4 bases, the J end by 1 base, with 13 bases between.

This clone was seen a few times. The CDR3 bases are TGTGCCAGCAGCTTAGAAAGGGGGGGCCCCCAAAACATTCAGTACTTC. It codes for CASSLERGGPQNIQYF. The V and J genes are TRBV7-2 and TRBJ2-4; D is possibly TRBD2 (7 bases). The CDR3 has 16 amino acids. Germline CDR1 SGHTA, CDR2 FQGNSA. V lost 1 base, J lost 5 bases, and 15 bases lay in between.

The V call is TRBV28, the J call TRBJ1-4, with D perhaps matching TRBD1 (5 bases). The V gene lost 5 bases and the J gene lost 5 bases, with 24 bases spanning the gap. The CDR3 runs to 18 residues. Germline assignment: CDR1 MDHEN and CDR2 SYDVKM. The CDR3 spells CASSTGRDIWAGNEKLFF. Here the CDR3 DNA reads TGTGCCAGCAGTACAGGTCGTGATATTTGGGCCGGGAATGAAAAACTGTTTTTT.

The V and J genes are TRBV7-9 and TRBJ1-4; D possibly corresponds to TRBD1 (5 bases). CDR1 and CDR2 (germline): SEHNR, FQNEAQ (reference sequence). The CDR3 length is 14 residues. Between the trimmed V and J ends, which lost 2 bases and 3 bases, there was a span of 7 bases. The CDR3 loop is CASSLLGANEKLFF. Written as DNA, the CDR3 is TGTGCCAGCAGCTTATTAGGGGCTAATGAAAAACTGTTTTTT.

V and J are TRBV5-1 and TRBJ2-6; D possibly matches TRBD1 or TRBD2 (5 bases each). CDR3 length: 16 amino acids. Germline assignment: CDR1 SGHRS and CDR2 YFSETQ. V was pared by 0 bases and J by 2 bases, with 9 bases between. Here the CDR3 reads CASSLDMGAGANVLTF. Written as DNA, the CDR3 is TGCGCCAGCAGCTTGGACATGGGGGCTGGGGCCAACGTCCTGACTTTC.